The 9 T cell receptor beta chains given below trace back to one sample, sequenced in a study of blood T cells in healthy people across ages. Through a sample-barcoded 5' primer and a J-beta primer mix, a second PCR was run for roughly 6 to 11 cycles. TCRdb ran MiXCR on the 5' RACE reads and lists one entry per CDR3 protein. The table lists over a million distinct CDR3 sequences, approximately 38% of them singletons, with 7.9% in the top ten. The sequenced material came from blood. These receptors all stem from a young woman in good health.

In its sample, this clonotype was seen many times. The chain links TRBV20-1 to TRBJ2-3, with D tentatively TRBD2 (5 bases). Trimming pared 3 bases from V and 6 bases from J, leaving 7 bases between. This CDR3 region has 11 residues. In germline, CDR1 is DFQATT, CDR2 SNEGSKA (reference sequence). CDR3 DNA: TGCAGTGCTAGGGGGAGTGATACGCAGTATTTT. It codes for CSARGSDTQYF.

The rearrangement joins TRBV21-1 to TRBJ1-4; the table assigns TRBD1, which was not confirmed against the DNA. TRBV21-1 represents a pseudogene. The CDR3 contains 16 residues. CDR3 DNA: TGTGCCAGCAGCCCCGGGCTGAGGTCCGGGGGGGGTGGGCTGTTTTTT. The encoded protein is CASSPGLRSGGGGLFF.

This chain's CDR3 is CASSQGGVILDGKNIQYF. The CDR3 DNA is TGTGCCAGCAGCCAAGGGGGCGTTATTCTGGATGGCAAAAACATTCAGTACTTC. This chain joins TRBV14 and TRBJ2-4; D is possibly TRBD1 (5 bases). Germline V gene lookup returns CDR1 SGHDN and CDR2 FVKESK. V was pared by 1 base and J by 3 bases, with 19 bases between. The CDR3 loop spans 18 amino acids.

The CDR3 loop is CASSQVQGLGKQYF. The CDR3 DNA reads TGTGCCAGCAGCCAAGTGCAGGGACTGGGTAAGCAGTACTTC. The chain uses TRBV14 and TRBJ2-7; D is perhaps TRBD2 (6 bases). CDR1 SGHDN and CDR2 FVKESK come from the germline V gene. Trimming cost V 1 base and J 8 bases, with 15 bases left between them. The CDR3 totals 14 residues.

The chain employs TRBV7-9 and TRBJ1-2; D is undetermined. Germline V CDR1 and CDR2: SEHNR, FQNEAQ (reference sequence). The CDR3 consists of 14 residues. V lost 1 base and J 4 bases, leaving 10 bases between the germline ends. The CDR3 DNA sequence: TGTGCCAGCAGCTTAGTCTCAGAAGTCTATGGCTACACCTTC. Translation gives CASSLVSEVYGYTF.

This clonotype was picked up a small number of times. The chain has TRBV6-6 and TRBJ1-1; the D is unclear. The germline V gene encodes CDR1 MNHNY and CDR2 SVGAGI (reference sequence). This CDR3 comprises 11 residues. V was pared by 7 bases and J by 2 bases, with 5 bases between. CDR3 sequence (DNA): TGTGCCAGCACCCCAAACACTGAAGCTTTCTTT. Its protein product is CASTPNTEAFF.

The chain is built from TRBV3-1 and TRBJ2-1; 14 positions match TRBD2. Germline CDR1 reads LGHDT; CDR2 reads YNNKEL (reference sequence). Germline trimming cut 3 bases from V and 8 bases from J; bases unmatched to any gene: 6. This CDR3 region has 16 residues. The CDR3 DNA is TGTGCCAGCAGCCACCGTGGACTAGCGGGAGGAGATGAGCAGTTCTTC. Protein product: CASSHRGLAGGDEQFF.

CDR3 DNA sequence: TGTGCCACCCAAGGGGGCCAAACCTACGAGCAGTACTTC. As protein: CATQGGQTYEQYF. The chain is built from TRBV2 and TRBJ2-7; 7 bases line up with TRBD1. The CDR3 has 13 amino acids. Trimming removed 10 bases from V and 2 bases from J; junction bases left unmatched: 8. The germline V gene encodes CDR1 SNHLY and CDR2 FYNNEI.

The V and J genes are TRBV3-1 and TRBJ2-1; 14 bases align to TRBD2. Germline V gene sequence: CDR1 LGHDT, CDR2 YNNKEL (reference sequence). The CDR3 spans 16 residues. V trimming: 4 bases; J trimming: 8 bases; junction bases outside the gene matches: 7. The CDR3 reads CASSPSRLAGGYEQFF. CDR3 nucleotide sequence: TGTGCCAGCAGCCCGTCAAGACTAGCGGGAGGGTATGAGCAGTTCTTC.